A selection of T cell receptor beta chains follows, all from one sample in a study of blood T cell repertoires in COVID-19. Assay: immunoSEQ multiplex PCR; the TCRdb copy retains only in-frame clones and omits some. The sample includes roughly 380,000 clones, 75% to 90% of them seen just once. The material sequenced was peripheral blood. These TCRs come from a woman in her thirties or forties with COVID-19, enrolled during active disease. CDR3s include the opening cysteine and the closing phenylalanine or tryptophan. Fields, in order: D gene, V gene, clone size, J gene, CDR3 protein, CDR3 DNA. The D gene is left open where the match is weak. Size tells how often a clone was seen (once, few, many) or the class of an expanded clone, and some rows leave it out.

.	TRBV28	.	TRBJ2-1	CASTPIFTNDNEQFF	TGTGCCAGCACTCCAATCTTTACAAACGACAATGAGCAGTTCTTC
.	TRBV24-1	.	TRBJ1-2	CATSDRPNGGHGYTF	TGTGCCACCAGTGACCGCCCAAATGGCGGGCATGGCTACACCTTC
.	TRBV11-2	.	TRBJ1-1	CASSLAGGRPEAFF	TGTGCCAGCAGCTTAGCCGGAGGGAGGCCTGAAGCTTTCTTT
TRBD1	TRBV9	.	TRBJ2-6	CASSPTSTGLSGANVLTF	TGTGCCAGCAGCCCTACTTCGACAGGGCTCTCTGGGGCCAACGTCCTGACTTTC
TRBD1	TRBV5-1	.	TRBJ1-5	CASSFGQGVGQPQHF	TGCGCCAGCAGCTTTGGACAGGGAGTAGGTCAGCCCCAGCATTTT
.	TRBV7-2	once	TRBJ1-3	CASSLAGRATSYSGNTIYF	TGTGCCAGCAGCTTAGCAGGGAGAGCTACCTCCTACTCTGGAAACACCATATATTTT
.	TRBV27	.	TRBJ1-5	CASSFGGNQPQHF	TGTGCCAGCAGTTTCGGGGGGAATCAGCCCCAGCATTTT
.	TRBV9	.	TRBJ1-1	CASSVDPGGESEAFF	TGTGCCAGCAGCGTAGACCCCGGCGGTGAGTCTGAAGCTTTCTTT
TRBD1	TRBV27	.	TRBJ2-3	CASNQGQGVTDTQYF	TGTGCCAGCAACCAAGGACAGGGGGTCACAGATACGCAGTATTTT
TRBD1	TRBV10-3	.	TRBJ1-6	CAIRTGTENSPLHF	TGTGCCATCAGGACCGGGACAGAGAATTCACCCCTCCACTTT
TRBD1	TRBV7-9	.	TRBJ1-3	CASSKTGVADTIYF	TGTGCCAGCAGTAAGACAGGGGTCGCGGACACCATATATTTT
TRBD1	TRBV5-1	.	TRBJ2-1	CASSLEQGAYNEQFF	TGCGCCAGCAGCTTGGAACAGGGGGCCTACAATGAGCAGTTCTTC
.	TRBV27	.	TRBJ2-5	CASSSTRVETQYF	TGTGCCAGCAGTTCTACTAGAGTGGAGACCCAGTACTTC
TRBD1	TRBV7-3	.	TRBJ1-2	CASSPTGSYGYTF	TGTGCCAGCAGCCCGACAGGGTCCTATGGCTACACCTTC
.	TRBV20-1	once	TRBJ1-1	CSARGNTEAFF	TGCAGTGCCCGCGGGAACACTGAAGCTTTCTTT
.	TRBV7-9	.	TRBJ1-1	CATGGEGRDQAFF	TGTGCCACTGGAGGGGAGGGGCGGGATCAAGCTTTCTTT